This TCR beta chain was captured by sequencing in a study of PD-L1 blockade in urothelial cancer. Findings of the study overall: Those with durable benefit had larger increases in tumor-associated blood clones at 3 weeks.

Added to each PCR by spiking were synthetic TCR analog templates. TCRdb keeps only in-frame clones here, not all; method: immunoSEQ multiplex PCR. This sample has 60,000 to 75,000 clones, with approximately 83% found just once. For this clone: Its antigen is undetermined.

Time point denoted: pretreatment peripheral blood. This CDR3 region has 16 residues. The V gene lost 0 bases and the J gene lost 1 base, with 12 bases spanning the gap. Germline CDR1 LNHDA, CDR2 SQIVND (reference sequence). Sequences were derived from PBMCs, sampled around atezolizumab (anti-PD-L1) treatment. The clonotype originates from a man aged 55-75 years with urothelial cancer. The chain has TRBV19 and TRBJ1-2; D remains unclear. The CDR3 spells CASSIDGSGVNYGYTF. In DNA form, the CDR3 reads TGTGCCAGTAGTATAGACGGAAGCGGGGTTAACTATGGCTACACCTTC.